One and the same sample provided the 28 T cell receptor beta chains below, sequenced in a study of cytomegalovirus exposure and HLA in healthy donors. Primers included in the PCR were 60 Vbeta and 13 Jbeta primers. Method: immunoSEQ multiplex PCR; TCRdb's copy keeps in-frame clones and lacks some. The sample lists 100,000 to 120,000 clones, approximately 70% occurring once. Specimen: PBMCs. The receptors were gathered from a young man in good health and CMV-seronegative.

The chain employs TRBV5-6 and TRBJ2-5; possible D gene TRBD1, 7 bases. CDR1 is SGHDT and CDR2 is YYEEEE in the germline V gene. The CDR3 runs 15 residues. Trimming stripped 4 bases from V and 1 base from J, with 14 bases between. CDR3 DNA: TGTGCCAGCAGCGGAGGGACAGTCAGCCAAGAGACCCAGTACTTC. Translation: CASSGGTVSQETQYF.

There are a few counts of this clone. The gene calls are TRBV19 and TRBJ2-1, with D possibly being TRBD2 (6 bases). Germline V CDR1 and CDR2: LNHDA, SQIVND (reference sequence). The CDR3 covers 14 residues. With 4 bases removed from V and 7 bases from J, the gap between germline ends came to 14 bases. CDR3 residues: CASSNQARGNEQFF. The CDR3 DNA reads TGTGCCAGTAGTAACCAGGCTCGGGGGAATGAGCAGTTCTTC. Full variable domain (remainder filled in from reference TRBV19 and TRBJ2-1): DGGITQSPKYLFRKEGQNVTLSCEQNLNHDAMYWYRQDPGQGLRLIYYSQIVNDFQKGDIAEGYSVSREKKESFPLTVTSAQKNPTAFYLCASSNQARGNEQFFGPGTRLTVL.

CDR3 residues: CASSLGVGEAYEQYF. The CDR3 region has the DNA TGTGCCAGCAGCTTAGGCGTGGGAGAGGCCTACGAGCAGTACTTC. V and J are TRBV7-3 and TRBJ2-7; D is possibly TRBD2 (5 bases). The length of the CDR3 is 15 residues. Germline values: CDR1 SGHTA, CDR2 FQGTGA. V lost 2 bases, J lost 2 bases, and 13 bases lay in between.

V gene TRBV28 combines with J gene TRBJ2-3, with 7 nucleotides matching TRBD2. V trimming: 6 bases; J trimming: 3 bases; junction bases outside the gene matches: 9. This CDR3 has 15 amino acids. Germline V gene data show CDR1 as MDHEN and CDR2 as SYDVKM. The CDR3 protein is CASSSLGGSTDTQYF. In DNA form, the CDR3 reads TGTGCCAGCAGCTCTCTTGGCGGGAGTACAGATACGCAGTATTTT.

This chain joins TRBV5-5 and TRBJ2-1; 11 bases line up with TRBD2. CDR3 length: 15 residues. Germline CDR1 is SGHKS and CDR2 is YYEKEE (reference sequence). The V segment lost 4 bases and the J segment 5 bases; nucleotides outside the gene matches: 5. The CDR3 DNA follows: TGTGCCAGCAGCACCGGGACTAGCGGAAACAATGAGCAGTTCTTC. Its translation is CASSTGTSGNNEQFF.

The CDR3 region is CASSPTWDTVYEQYF. CDR3 DNA sequence: TGTGCCAGCAGCCCCACTTGGGACACGGTGTACGAGCAGTACTTC. The chain links TRBV9 to TRBJ2-7, with a weak D call TRBD1 (6 bases). This CDR3 comprises 15 residues. Germline V gene sequence: CDR1 SGDLS, CDR2 YYNGEE. Trimming took off 4 bases at V and 4 bases at J, with 18 bases between the two ends.

Written as DNA, the CDR3 is TGTGCCAGCAGCGTAGATGGACTGGGGAACACTGAAGCTTTCTTT. Translated, it gives CASSVDGLGNTEAFF. The J gene is TRBJ1-1, the V gene TRBV9; unclear D gene. This CDR3 is built from 15 residues. Germline-derived CDR1 and CDR2 are SGDLS and YYNGEE. V lost 0 bases to trimming and J lost 1 base, with 10 bases between them.

The chain combines TRBV7-2 with TRBJ2-5, with 8 nucleotides matching TRBD2. The DNA end is a closer match to TRBJ2-7, so the J assignment may be wrong. CDR1 is SGHTA, CDR2 FQGNSA, per germline. The CDR3 is 13 amino acids. The CDR3 here is CASVSGGPNEQYF. CDR3 in DNA: TGTGCCAGCGTATCGGGAGGGCCAAACGAGCAGTACTTC.

This chain uses TRBV4-2 with TRBJ1-2, with D perhaps TRBD1 (5 bases). Germline CDR1 reads LGHNA; CDR2 reads YNFKEQ. CDR3 length: 17 residues. V lost 3 bases and J 2 bases, leaving 19 bases between the germline ends. CDR3 sequence: CASSHKPRQNFNYGYTF. The CDR3 DNA follows: TGTGCCAGCAGCCACAAACCTCGACAGAATTTCAACTATGGCTACACCTTC.

The gene calls are TRBV28 and TRBJ2-7, with 7 bases aligning to TRBD1. The trim removed 6 bases at V and 1 base at J, leaving 3 bases unmatched. CDR3 size: 13 residues. CDR1 MDHEN and CDR2 SYDVKM come from the germline V gene. The CDR3 region has the DNA TGTGCCAGCAGCTCGGGACAGTCCTACGAGCAGTACTTC. Translation gives CASSSGQSYEQYF. Supplemented by reference TRBV28 and TRBJ2-7, the full variable domain reads DVKVTQSSRYLVKRTGEKVFLECVQDMDHENMFWYRQDPGLGLRLIYFSYDVKMKEKGDIPEGYSVSREKKERFSLILESASTNQTSMYLCASSSGQSYEQYFGPGTRLTVT.

This rearrangement joins TRBV4-3 to TRBJ2-2; tentative D call: TRBD2 (6 bases). V was pared by 6 bases and J by 4 bases, with 12 bases between. Germline CDR1 reads LGHNA; CDR2 reads YSLEER. This CDR3 has 14 amino acids. As DNA, the CDR3 is TGCGCCAGCAGTATACGGGAGTTCACCGGGGAGCTGTTTTTT. It codes for CASSIREFTGELFF.

The V call is TRBV5-8, the J call TRBJ1-3; no reliable D call. Trimming shortened V by 0 bases and J by 9 bases, and 16 bases separated the two germline ends. This CDR3 is 15 amino acids long. The germline V gene has CDR1 SGHTS and CDR2 YDEGEE. CDR3 DNA: TGTGCCAGCAGCTTGGCAGGCCGTTCGCATGTCACCATATATTTT. This encodes CASSLAGRSHVTIYF.

In the case of this clone: Other DNA sequences of this sample code for an identical CDR3. This chain links TRBV18 with TRBJ1-1, with 8 bases aligning to TRBD1. Germline values: CDR1 KGHSH, CDR2 LQKENI. V gave up 4 bases and J gave up 0 bases; unmatched junction bases: 4. The CDR3 extends over 15 amino acids. The CDR3 DNA reads TGTGCCAGCTCACTTGGGACAGGCATGAACACTGAAGCTTTCTTT. This encodes CASSLGTGMNTEAFF.

This clone turned up a few times. The chain carries TRBV29-1 and TRBJ2-7; 9 positions agree with TRBD1. This CDR3 is 13 amino acids long. In germline, CDR1 is SQVTM, CDR2 ANQGSEA. V shed 5 bases and J 3 bases; nucleotides not matched to a gene: 5. CDR3 region: CSVSGQGDYEQYF. CDR3 sequence (DNA): TGCAGCGTTTCGGGACAGGGAGACTACGAGCAGTACTTC.

This clone is a singleton in its sample. The rearrangement joins TRBV21-1 to TRBJ1-2. TRBV21-1 is marked as a pseudogene. The CDR3 is made up of 14 amino acids. This chain's CDR3 is CASSNWRYSGGYTF. The CDR3, as DNA: TGTGCCAGCAGCAATTGGAGGTACTCCGGGGGCTACACCTTC.

The V call is TRBV28, the J call TRBJ1-2; D is unclear. This CDR3 has 12 amino acids. Trimming took 5 bases from V and 6 from J, leaving 10 bases between them. The germline V gene encodes CDR1 MDHEN and CDR2 SYDVKM. CDR3 sequence (DNA): TGTGCCAGCAGTAGCGCACACGATGGCTACACCTTC. This sequence encodes CASSSAHDGYTF.

The chain carries TRBV6-1 and TRBJ1-2, with a tentative D call TRBD1 (5 bases). The germline V and J ends were trimmed by 5 bases and 2 bases, with 9 bases remaining between them. The CDR3 is 13 residues long. From germline, CDR1 is MNHNS and CDR2 SASEGT. In nucleotides, the CDR3 is TGTGCCAGCAGTCAGGGCCTAAACTATGGCTACACCTTC. Translated, it gives CASSQGLNYGYTF.

The V gene is TRBV11-2, the J gene TRBJ2-7, with a tentative D call TRBD1 (6 bases). V dropped 4 bases and J dropped 4 bases, with 14 bases sitting between them. This CDR3 spans 14 amino acids. The V gene's germline CDR1 is SGHAT and CDR2 FQNNGV. The CDR3 loop is CASSSLDSLYEQYF. DNA for the CDR3: TGTGCCAGCAGCTCCCTGGACAGCTTATACGAGCAGTACTTC.

The chain combines TRBV11-1 with TRBJ2-3; 9 nucleotides align to TRBD2. CDR1 is SGHAT, CDR2 FQDESV, per germline (reference sequence). The CDR3 covers 16 residues. Trimming at V came to 5 bases and at J to 9 bases, leaving 15 bases not matched to a gene. CDR3 loop: CASSPDGGRAPATQYF. For the CDR3, the DNA is TGTGCCAGCAGCCCCGATGGCGGGAGGGCCCCTGCGACGCAGTATTTT.

The chain carries TRBV11-2 and TRBJ1-2; 8 bases agree with TRBD1. The CDR3 covers 14 residues. V lost 1 base and J lost 4; bases outside the gene matches: 2. The V gene's germline CDR1 is SGHAT and CDR2 FQNNGV. The CDR3 bases are TGTGCCAGCAGCTTAGTGGACAGGGCCTATGGCTACACCTTC. It encodes CASSLVDRAYGYTF.

This sequence joins TRBV7-9 and TRBJ2-5; 8 bases fit TRBD2. Unmatched junction bases numbered 9, after V lost 5 bases and J lost 4 bases. This CDR3 contains 15 residues. Germline V gives CDR1 SEHNR, CDR2 FQNEAQ (reference sequence). The CDR3 is CASSIGLAGIETQYF. CDR3 DNA: TGTGCCAGCAGCATAGGGCTAGCGGGTATAGAGACCCAGTACTTC.

Here the CDR3 reads CASSLSTGANTDTQYF. CDR3 coding DNA: TGCGCCAGCAGCTTGTCGACAGGGGCCAACACAGATACGCAGTATTTT. The chain couples TRBV5-1 to TRBJ2-3, with 8 bases identical to TRBD1. The CDR3 contains 16 residues. V lost 1 base to trimming and J lost 2 bases; unmatched junction nucleotides: 6. In germline, CDR1 is SGHRS, CDR2 YFSETQ.

This chain joins TRBV7-9 and TRBJ1-1; TRBD1 might be the D (5 bases). The CDR3 totals 13 residues. The V end was cut by 2 bases, the J end by 1 base, with 5 bases between. Germline V gives CDR1 SEHNR, CDR2 FQNEAQ (reference sequence). Here the CDR3 reads CASSLQGNTEAFF. CDR3 bases: TGTGCCAGCAGCTTACAGGGGAACACTGAAGCTTTCTTT. The full variable domain, its missing parts supplied by reference TRBV7-9 and TRBJ1-1, is DTGVSQNPRHKITKRGQNVTFRCDPISEHNRLYWYRQTLGQGPEFLTYFQNEAQLEKSRLLSDRFSAERPKGSFSTLEIQRTEQGDSAMYLCASSLQGNTEAFFGQGTRLTVV.

J is TRBJ2-7 and V is TRBV10-3, with a possible D match to TRBD1 (6 bases). V shed 0 bases and J shed 7 bases, with 10 bases lying between them. The CDR3 spans 13 residues. CDR1 and CDR2 from the germline V gene are ENHRY and SYGVKD. The DNA for the CDR3 is TGTGCCATCAGTGAGTCGTGGCAGGGGGAGCAGTACTTC. Translating gives CAISESWQGEQYF.

To note about this clone: A read error may produce the germline difference seen at one junction end. This chain links TRBV7-7 with TRBJ2-5, with no clear D. The V gene's germline CDR1 is SSHAT and CDR2 FNYEAQ (reference sequence). The CDR3 extends over 13 amino acids. This CDR3 is CASSFGSQETQYF. In nucleotides, the CDR3 is TGTGCTAGCAGCTTTGGCAGCCAAGAGACCCAGTACTTC.

The gene calls are TRBV19 and TRBJ2-7; TRBD2 is a possible D gene (6 bases). This CDR3 spans 14 amino acids. V was shortened by 6 bases and J by 0 bases, with 12 bases between the two germline ends. Germline CDR1 reads LNHDA; CDR2 reads SQIVND (reference sequence). The CDR3 region is CASSLGGSSYEQYF. As DNA, the CDR3 is TGTGCCAGTAGCCTTGGAGGGAGCTCCTACGAGCAGTACTTC.

CDR3 DNA sequence: TGTGCCAGCAGCTTAGCTAGGACTCACACCTACGAGCAGTACTTC. Translating it yields CASSLARTHTYEQYF. The chain uses TRBV7-8 and TRBJ2-7, with D possibly TRBD2 on 5 matching bases. Trimming took off 0 bases at V and 2 bases at J, with 11 bases between the two ends. This CDR3 spans 15 amino acids. Germline V gene sequence: CDR1 SGHVS, CDR2 FQNEAQ. Variable domain in full (rest from reference TRBV7-8 and TRBJ2-7): GAGVSQSPRYKVAKRGQDVALRCDPISGHVSLFWYQQALGQGPEFLTYFQNEAQLDKSGLPSDRFFAERPEGSVSTLKIQRTQQEDSAVYLCASSLARTHTYEQYFGPGTRLTVT.

In this sample, this clone turned up a few times. The rearrangement links TRBV5-8 to TRBJ1-3; 9 bases agree with TRBD1. Germline V lookup: CDR1 SGHTS, CDR2 YDEGEE. The CDR3 is 16 residues long. Losses at the gene ends were 3 bases for V and 4 bases for J; bases not matched to a gene: 8. CDR3 coding DNA: TGTGCCAGCAGCTCGTCTACCGGGACAGGGGGAAACACCATATATTTT. It yields the protein CASSSSTGTGGNTIYF.